These 8 T cell receptor beta chains came from one sample sequenced in a study of T cell changes during pregnancy in multiple sclerosis. Only in-frame clones appear in the TCRdb table, and some are missing; sequencing was by immunoSEQ multiplex PCR. The sample lists more than 70,000 clones, around 92% occurring once. This sample comprised peripheral blood, obtained after pregnancy. Receptors were obtained from a female donor in good health, enrolled as a control in a pregnancy study.

The rearrangement joins TRBV27 to TRBJ2-3; the D gene is possibly TRBD1 (6 bases). Germline CDR1 MNHEY, CDR2 SMNVEV (reference sequence). This CDR3 has 13 residues. V was clipped by 8 bases and J by 2 bases, with 11 bases between them. Written as DNA, the CDR3 is TGTGCCAGCTACCGGACAGACACAGATACGCAGTATTTT. This gives the protein CASYRTDTDTQYF.

This chain connects TRBV10-2 to TRBJ2-7, with TRBD2 matching over 12 bases. Trimming at V came to 6 bases and at J to 5 bases, leaving 8 bases not matched to a gene. There are 15 residues in the CDR3. Germline lookup yields CDR1 WSHSY and CDR2 SAAADI. CDR3 DNA sequence: TGCGCCAGCAGCGAGACTAGCGGGGGATCGGACGAGCAGTACTTC. Translated, it gives CASSETSGGSDEQYF.

The chain links TRBV7-5 to TRBJ2-7; TRBD2 is the table's D call and was not checked against the DNA. TRBV7-5 is reported as a pseudogene. The CDR3 consists of 14 residues. As DNA, the CDR3 is TGTGCCAGAAGCTTGATCGCGTTCCCCTACGAGCAGTACTTC. Protein sequence: CARSLIAFPYEQYF.

The V and J genes are TRBV28 and TRBJ2-7; a possible D gene is TRBD1 (6 bases). The V and J ends lost 8 bases and 3 bases respectively, with 11 bases between them. This CDR3 has 12 residues. The germline V gene has CDR1 MDHEN and CDR2 SYDVKM. CDR3 loop: CASRDKYYEQYF. DNA for the CDR3: TGTGCCAGCCGGGACAAATACTACGAGCAGTACTTC.

This sequence joins TRBV7-9 and TRBJ2-3; no firm D call. The V end was cut by 1 base, the J end by 2 bases, with 13 bases between. The CDR3 totals 16 residues. CDR1 and CDR2 (germline): SEHNR, FQNEAQ (reference sequence). The CDR3 nucleotides read TGTGCCAGCAGCTTAGGGGTTGCGGATACCACAGATACGCAGTATTTT. As protein: CASSLGVADTTDTQYF.

The chain carries TRBV7-3 and TRBJ2-3; TRBD2 agrees at 14 bases. V lost 5 bases to trimming and J lost 0 bases; unmatched junction nucleotides: 7. CDR1 SGHTA and CDR2 FQGTGA come from the germline V gene. This CDR3 region has 18 residues. DNA of the CDR3: TGTGCCAGCAGCCCAGGGACTAGCGGGGGCCTTAGCACAGATACGCAGTATTTT. Protein sequence: CASSPGTSGGLSTDTQYF. Full variable domain (outside the CDR3, taken from reference TRBV7-3 and TRBJ2-3): GAGVSQTPSNKVTEKGKYVELRCDPISGHTALYWYRQSLGQGPEFLIYFQGTGAADDSGLPNDRFFAVRPEGSVSTLKIQRTERGDSAVYLCASSPGTSGGLSTDTQYFGPGTRLTVL.

The J gene is TRBJ2-7, the V gene TRBV4-2, with TRBD1 matching 11 bases. Trimming took 3 bases from V and 4 from J; bases not matched to a gene: 5. This CDR3 is 15 amino acids long. Germline V lookup: CDR1 LGHNA, CDR2 YNFKEQ. CDR3: CASSQSGQGAYEQYF. The CDR3 nucleotides read TGTGCCAGCAGCCAGAGCGGACAGGGGGCTTACGAGCAGTACTTC.

The rearrangement joins TRBV7-2 to TRBJ2-7; D unresolved. There are 14 residues in the CDR3. CDR1 is SGHTA and CDR2 is FQGNSA in the germline V gene. V was pared by 0 bases and J by 4 bases, with 10 bases between. For the CDR3, the DNA is TGTGCCAGCAGCTTAGCCGACAAGCCGTACGAGCAGTACTTC. It translates to CASSLADKPYEQYF.